This passage covers 23 T cell receptor beta chains from one sample sequenced in a study of identical twins. TCRdb reanalysed the 5' RACE reads using MiXCR and keeps one entry per CDR3 protein. The sample comprises 500,000 to 550,000 distinct CDR3 sequences, around 24% of which are singletons, and around 0.47% rests with the top ten. The data also belong to a second study, concerning yellow fever vaccine responses in identical twins.

What was sequenced was CD4+ T cells sorted from blood. Receptors were obtained from a woman aged 18-29 years in good health.

The chain links TRBV9 to TRBJ1-2; D remains unclear. V was shortened by 1 base and J by 8 bases, with 18 bases between the two germline ends. Germline CDR1 and CDR2: SGDLS and YYNGEE. This CDR3 has 15 residues. The CDR3 here is CASSVMPSIAGGYTF. The CDR3 DNA is TGTGCCAGCAGCGTAATGCCCTCCATAGCAGGAGGCTACACCTTC.

Only a few counts were recorded for this clonotype. The V call is TRBV11-1, the J call TRBJ2-2, with 10 bases identical to TRBD1. CDR1 is SGHAT and CDR2 is FQDESV in the germline V gene (reference sequence). There are 18 residues in the CDR3. The junction had 16 bases not matched to a gene; V was cut back by 5 bases and J by 7 bases. CDR3 nucleotides: TGTGCCAGCAGCCGAAGCCCAACCGGGACAGGGGTGTACGGGGAGCTGTTTTTT. Translation: CASSRSPTGTGVYGELFF.

This clonotype appeared a few times. The chain links TRBV4-2 to TRBJ2-1, with TRBD2 as a possible D gene (6 bases). From germline, CDR1 is LGHNA and CDR2 YNFKEQ. V lost 0 bases and J 2 bases, leaving 8 bases between the germline ends. The CDR3 length is 15 residues. The CDR3 DNA reads TGTGCCAGCAGCCAAGATTGGGAGGCCTACAATGAGCAGTTCTTC. Amino acids: CASSQDWEAYNEQFF.

A few counts support this clonotype. The chain combines TRBV20-1 with TRBJ2-1; D may be TRBD1 or TRBD2 (5 bases each). CDR1 DFQATT and CDR2 SNEGSKA come from the germline V gene (reference sequence). V dropped 3 bases and J dropped 0 bases, with 12 bases sitting between them. The CDR3 contains 15 residues. The CDR3 region has the DNA TGCAGTGCTAGCGGGTGGGGGTTCTCCTACAATGAGCAGTTCTTC. This gives the protein CSASGWGFSYNEQFF.

The chain combines TRBV15 with TRBJ2-2; D may be TRBD1 or TRBD2 (6 bases each). V gave up 3 bases and J gave up 5 bases, with 13 bases separating them. Germline V lookup: CDR1 LNHNV, CDR2 YYDKDF (reference sequence). There are 15 residues in the CDR3. The CDR3 loop is CATSSGGLGTGELFF. The CDR3, as DNA: TGTGCCACCAGCAGCGGGGGCTTGGGGACCGGGGAGCTGTTTTTT.

The chain combines TRBV5-1 with TRBJ2-5, with D perhaps matching TRBD1 (5 bases). Germline lookup yields CDR1 SGHRS and CDR2 YFSETQ. This CDR3 has 13 residues. Trimming shortened V by 6 bases and J by 5 bases, and 14 bases separated the two germline ends. CDR3 nucleotides: TGCGCCAGCAAAGTGGGGCGATGGGAGACCCAGTACTTC. Residues: CASKVGRWETQYF.

The chain combines TRBV24-1 with TRBJ2-1; D might be TRBD1 (6 bases). This CDR3 has 15 amino acids. Germline CDR1 is KGHDR and CDR2 is SFDVKD. CDR3 sequence (DNA): TGTGCGGCCGGGCGTGGGGGCCGATCCTACAATGAGCAGTTCTTC. Its protein product is CAAGRGGRSYNEQFF.

V is TRBV20-1 and J is TRBJ2-2; D perhaps matches TRBD2 (6 bases). The length of the CDR3 is 17 residues. The V end was cut by 1 base, the J end by 5 bases, with 20 bases between. In germline, CDR1 is DFQATT, CDR2 SNEGSKA (reference sequence). CDR3 DNA sequence: TGCAGTGCTAGAGCCCCGGTTGGTGGGGGGAGAACCGGGGAGCTGTTTTTT. Protein product: CSARAPVGGGRTGELFF.

This chain connects TRBV6-1 to TRBJ1-1; D gene unclear. Trimming took 5 bases from V and 5 from J, leaving 15 bases between them. The CDR3 totals 14 residues. CDR1 and CDR2 (germline): MNHNS, SASEGT. CDR3: CASSKESGWTEAFF. The CDR3 DNA is TGTGCCAGCAGTAAAGAGTCGGGTTGGACTGAAGCTTTCTTT.

This clonotype was counted between two and nine times. The CDR3 DNA follows: TGTGCCAGCACCCCGGGAGATAGGACTGAAGCTTTCTTT. Translating it yields CASTPGDRTEAFF. The genes are TRBV12-3 or TRBV12-4 and TRBJ1-1; D call uncertain. V was clipped by 7 bases and J by 5 bases, with 14 bases between them. This CDR3 has 13 amino acids.

The rearrangement joins TRBV12-3 or TRBV12-4 to TRBJ2-3, with D maybe TRBD1 (6 bases). V lost 4 bases, J lost 6 bases, and 11 bases lay in between. The CDR3 covers 13 residues. The CDR3 sequence is CASSYTGSDTQYF. The CDR3 nucleotides are TGTGCCAGCAGTTACACAGGGAGTGATACGCAGTATTTT.

The chain links TRBV27 to TRBJ2-7; 8 positions agree with TRBD2. The length of the CDR3 is 15 residues. J lost 2 bases, V lost 5 bases, and 8 bases had no gene match. Germline V lookup: CDR1 MNHEY, CDR2 SMNVEV (reference sequence). DNA for the CDR3: TGTGCCAGCAGTCCCCGGGGGGGGAGGACCTACGAGCAGTACGTC. Its protein product is CASSPRGGRTYEQYV.

This clonotype has just a few counts. The chain couples TRBV12-3 or TRBV12-4 to TRBJ2-7, with D unresolved. V was pared by 5 bases and J by 3 bases, with 11 bases between. The CDR3 is 13 residues long. CDR3 amino acids: CASSQDPDYEQYV. DNA for the CDR3: TGTGCCAGCAGTCAGGACCCGGACTACGAGCAGTACGTC.

This chain uses TRBV20-1 with TRBJ2-3; a weak D match, TRBD2 (5 bases). Per germline, CDR1 DFQATT and CDR2 SNEGSKA (reference sequence). The CDR3 contains 15 residues. Trimming left V 1 base short and J 6 bases short, with 17 bases between. CDR3 in amino acids: CSARVRERMSDTQYF. For the CDR3, the DNA is TGCAGTGCTAGAGTGAGGGAGCGTATGTCGGATACGCAGTATTTT.

The V and J genes are TRBV29-1 and TRBJ1-2; weak D call: TRBD1 (5 bases). V lost 6 bases, J lost 3 bases, and 11 bases lay in between. In germline, CDR1 is SQVTM, CDR2 ANQGSEA. The CDR3 is made up of 12 amino acids. CDR3 sequence: CSVDSVYYGYTF. The CDR3 nucleotides are TGCAGCGTCGACAGCGTCTACTATGGCTACACCTTC. Supplemented by reference TRBV29-1 and TRBJ1-2, the full variable domain reads SAVISQKPSRDICQRGTSLTIQCQVDSQVTMMFWYRQQPGQSLTLIATANQGSEATYESGFVIDKFPISRPNLTFSTLTVSNMSPEDSSIYLCSVDSVYYGYTFGSGTRLTVV.

A few counts support this clonotype. This rearrangement joins TRBV20-1 to TRBJ2-1, with 8 bases aligning to TRBD1. Germline V CDR1 and CDR2: DFQATT, SNEGSKA (reference sequence). The V segment lost 5 bases and the J segment 7 bases; nucleotides outside the gene matches: 13. This CDR3 contains 15 residues. The DNA for the CDR3 is TGCAGTGCTTATACAACCGGGACAGGAAAAAATGAGCAGTTCTTC. It encodes CSAYTTGTGKNEQFF.

This chain joins TRBV5-6 and TRBJ1-4; D gene unclear. Trimming cost V 4 bases and J 5 bases, with 9 bases left between them. Per the germline V gene, CDR1 is SGHDT and CDR2 is YYEEEE. The CDR3 runs 13 residues. The CDR3: CASSLRYNEKLFF. The DNA of the CDR3 is TGTGCCAGCAGCCTAAGATACAATGAAAAACTGTTTTTT.

The chain recombines TRBV18 with TRBJ2-2, with TRBD2 identical over 8 bases. CDR1 is KGHSH, CDR2 LQKENI, per germline. CDR3 size: 17 residues. J gave up 0 bases and V 4 bases, and 7 bases lay outside the gene matches. Here the CDR3 reads CASSQNSGGANTGELFF. The CDR3 DNA reads TGTGCCAGCTCACAAAACTCGGGAGGGGCGAACACCGGGGAGCTGTTTTTT.

This clonotype was counted between two and nine times. The chain recombines TRBV20-1 with TRBJ2-5; 12 bases are a match to TRBD2. The germline V gene encodes CDR1 DFQATT and CDR2 SNEGSKA (reference sequence). This CDR3 comprises 15 residues. Germline trimming cut 1 base from V and 5 bases from J; bases unmatched to any gene: 5. The CDR3 DNA is TGCAGTGCTAGAGGAGGGACTAGCGGGTGGGAGACCCAGTACTTC. It yields the protein CSARGGTSGWETQYF.

This clonotype has just one count. The chain uses TRBV29-1 and TRBJ1-2, with no clear D. Trimming shortened V by 1 base and J by 7 bases, and 10 bases separated the two germline ends. Germline CDR1 reads SQVTM; CDR2 reads ANQGSEA. The CDR3 is made up of 12 amino acids. CDR3 in DNA: TGCAGCGTTGAAGCCCGGACGGCTGGCTACACCTTC. Its translation: CSVEARTAGYTF.

CDR3: CASSQGGAGLYGYTF. CDR3 in DNA: TGTGCCAGCAGCCAAGGTGGAGCCGGTCTCTATGGCTACACCTTC. The chain combines TRBV3-1 with TRBJ1-2; D ambiguous. V lost 1 base to trimming and J lost 4 bases, with 13 bases between them. This CDR3 spans 15 amino acids. CDR1 LGHDT and CDR2 YNNKEL come from the germline V gene (reference sequence).

V is TRBV28 and J is TRBJ1-1, with D tentatively TRBD1 (5 bases). From germline, CDR1 is MDHEN and CDR2 SYDVKM. CDR3 size: 17 residues. V lost 1 base, J lost 1 base, and 16 bases lay in between. CDR3 in amino acids: CASSLLMRGRTNTEAFF. DNA of the CDR3: TGTGCCAGCAGTTTATTGATGAGGGGCAGGACGAACACTGAAGCTTTCTTT.

The chain uses TRBV25-1 and TRBJ2-2; D remains ambiguous. V was trimmed by 2 bases and J by 0 bases, leaving 10 bases between them. This CDR3 contains 16 residues. Germline V CDR1 and CDR2: MGHDK, SYGVNS. CDR3 nucleotides: TGTGCCAGCAGTGAAACCCAGACCGCGAACACCGGGGAGCTGTTTTTT. Translating it yields CASSETQTANTGELFF.